This TCR beta chain was identified in a study of T cell responses to AZD1222 COVID-19 vaccine. Using immunoSEQ multiplex PCR, the repertoire was profiled, and TCRdb retains in-frame clones only, with some absent. The data hold tens of thousands of clones, with roughly 83% observed a single time. Broader study findings: Spike regions recognized by vaccine-associated CD4 TCRs spanned the protein, led by 160-218 and 743-854.

Concerning this clone itself: Its matching antigen is unknown.

Germline V gene sequence: CDR1 LGHDT, CDR2 YNNKEL (reference sequence). V lost 0 bases to trimming and J lost 4 bases, with 9 bases between them. CDR3 size: 14 residues. The TCR sequence derives from an adult in good health. The rearrangement uses TRBV3-1 (or the pseudogene TRBV3-2) and TRBJ1-2; D is uncertain. Sequencing was performed on peripheral blood, taken on day 0 of AZD1222 vaccination. The CDR3 coding sequence is TGTGCCAGCAGCCAAGAGAGAGGAAGCTATGGCTACACCTTC. Translated, it gives CASSQERGSYGYTF.